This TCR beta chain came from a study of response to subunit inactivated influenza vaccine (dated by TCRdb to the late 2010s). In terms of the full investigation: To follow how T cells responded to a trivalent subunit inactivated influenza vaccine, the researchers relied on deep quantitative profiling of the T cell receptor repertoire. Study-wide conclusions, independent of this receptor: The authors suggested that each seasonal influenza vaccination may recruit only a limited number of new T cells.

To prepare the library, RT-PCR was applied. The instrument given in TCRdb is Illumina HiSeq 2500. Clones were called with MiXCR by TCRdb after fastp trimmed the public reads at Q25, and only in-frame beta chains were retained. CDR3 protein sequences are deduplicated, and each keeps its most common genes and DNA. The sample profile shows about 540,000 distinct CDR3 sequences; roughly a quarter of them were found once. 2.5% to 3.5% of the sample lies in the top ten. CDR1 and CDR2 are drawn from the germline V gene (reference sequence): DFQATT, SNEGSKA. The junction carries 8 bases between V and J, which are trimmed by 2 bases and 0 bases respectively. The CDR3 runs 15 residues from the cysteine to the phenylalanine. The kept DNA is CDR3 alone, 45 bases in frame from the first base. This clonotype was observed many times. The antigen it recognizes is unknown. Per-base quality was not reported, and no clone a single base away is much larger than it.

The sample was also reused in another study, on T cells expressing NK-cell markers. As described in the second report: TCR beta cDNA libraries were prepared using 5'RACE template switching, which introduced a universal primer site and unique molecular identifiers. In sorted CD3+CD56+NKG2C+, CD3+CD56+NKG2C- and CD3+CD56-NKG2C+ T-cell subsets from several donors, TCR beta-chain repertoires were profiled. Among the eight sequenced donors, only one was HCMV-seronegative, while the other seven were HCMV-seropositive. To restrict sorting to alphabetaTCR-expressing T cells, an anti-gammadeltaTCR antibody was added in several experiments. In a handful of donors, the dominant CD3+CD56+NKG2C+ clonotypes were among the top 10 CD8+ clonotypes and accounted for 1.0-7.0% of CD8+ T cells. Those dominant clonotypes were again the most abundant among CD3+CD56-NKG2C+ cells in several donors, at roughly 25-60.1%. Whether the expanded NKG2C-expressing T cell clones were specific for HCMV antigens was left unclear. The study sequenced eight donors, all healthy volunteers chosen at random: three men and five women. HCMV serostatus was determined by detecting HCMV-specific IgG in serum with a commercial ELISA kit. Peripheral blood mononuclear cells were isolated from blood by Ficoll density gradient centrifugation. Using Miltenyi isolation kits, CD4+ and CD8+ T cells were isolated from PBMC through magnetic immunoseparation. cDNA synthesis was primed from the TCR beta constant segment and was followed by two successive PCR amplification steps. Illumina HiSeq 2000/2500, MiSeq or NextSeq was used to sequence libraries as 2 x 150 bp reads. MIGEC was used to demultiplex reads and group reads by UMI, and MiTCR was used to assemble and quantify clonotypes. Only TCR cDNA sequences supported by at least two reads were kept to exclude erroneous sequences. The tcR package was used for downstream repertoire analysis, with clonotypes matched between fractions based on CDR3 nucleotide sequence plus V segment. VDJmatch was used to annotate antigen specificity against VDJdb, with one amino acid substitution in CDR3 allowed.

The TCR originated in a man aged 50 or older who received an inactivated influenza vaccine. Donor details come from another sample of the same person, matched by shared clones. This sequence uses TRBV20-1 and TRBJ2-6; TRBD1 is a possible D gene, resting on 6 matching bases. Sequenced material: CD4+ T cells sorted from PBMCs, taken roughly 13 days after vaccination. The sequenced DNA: TGCAGTGCTAGACGAGGGGGCTCTGGGGCCAACGTCCTGACTTTC. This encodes CSARRGGSGANVLTF.